The clone carrying this TCR beta chain was counted a single time. This same CDR3 is encoded by further DNA sequences in the sample. Primers: 60 Vbeta forward and 13 Jbeta reverse. Here immunoSEQ multiplex PCR was the method, and the copy in TCRdb shows in-frame clones only, minus some. The table includes about 160,000 clones, roughly 80% detected once. This sample was taken from a study of cytomegalovirus exposure and HLA in healthy donors. The CDR3 is 15 amino acids. With 6 bases clipped from V and 4 bases from J, the junction kept 7 bases outside the gene matches. CDR1 is KGHSH, CDR2 LQKENI, per germline.

The sequencing sample was made of PBMCs. The clonotype originates from a woman aged 40 to 50 in good health and CMV-seronegative. V usage is TRBV18 and J usage is TRBJ1-5; 9 bases agree with TRBD1. CDR3 residues: CASSPGTGRNQPQHF. CDR3 sequence (DNA): TGTGCCAGCTCGCCAGGGACAGGGCGTAATCAGCCCCAGCATTTT.